One and the same sample provided the 16 T cell receptor beta chains below, sequenced in a study of OX40 agonist ivuxolimab in advanced cancers. TCRdb keeps only in-frame clones here, not all; method: immunoSEQ multiplex PCR. The sample carries fewer than 65,000 clones, 88% recorded once. Sample: CD4+ or CD8+ T cells sorted from blood, taken in a trial of the OX40 agonist ivuxolimab. These receptors were obtained from an adult with an advanced solid tumor such as melanoma, head and neck, liver or kidney cancer.

The rearrangement links TRBV4-1 to TRBJ2-3; unclear D gene. CDR3 length: 15 amino acids. Per the germline V gene, CDR1 is MGHRA and CDR2 is YSYEKL. V lost 4 bases to trimming and J lost 2 bases, with 13 bases between them. CDR3 in DNA: TGCGCCAGCAGCCGCCTGACCAGAGACACAGATACGCAGTATTTT. Its protein product is CASSRLTRDTDTQYF.

The rearrangement links TRBV4-1 to TRBJ2-5; 10 nucleotides agree with TRBD1. Germline V gene data show CDR1 as MGHRA and CDR2 as YSYEKL. V trimming: 3 bases; J trimming: 4 bases; junction bases outside the gene matches: 8. CDR3 length: 16 amino acids. The CDR3 sequence: CASSHPTRDRGETQYF. The DNA for the CDR3 is TGCGCCAGCAGCCACCCCACCCGGGACAGGGGAGAGACCCAGTACTTC.

This rearrangement joins TRBV6-5 to TRBJ2-4; 8 bases match TRBD2. This CDR3 comprises 15 residues. V trimming: 0 bases; J trimming: 7 bases; junction bases outside the gene matches: 5. CDR1 and CDR2 from the germline V gene are MNHEY and SVGAGI. The CDR3 nucleotides are TGTGCCAGCAGTTACTCGAATAGCGGGGCGAACATTCAGTACTTC. Its protein product is CASSYSNSGANIQYF.

The rearrangement uses TRBV6-5 and TRBJ1-4; tentatively, D is TRBD1 (6 bases). CDR1 is MNHEY, CDR2 SVGAGI, per germline. The CDR3 runs 15 residues. V lost 6 bases to trimming and J lost 3 bases, with 14 bases between them. CDR3 residues: CASRIDRRPNEKLFF. The CDR3 coding sequence is TGTGCCAGCAGAATCGACAGGCGCCCTAATGAAAAACTGTTTTTT.

This chain joins TRBV19 and TRBJ2-7, with 13 bases lining up with TRBD2. Trimming took 5 bases from V and 2 from J; bases not matched to a gene: 15. This CDR3 spans 19 amino acids. Looked up from germline, CDR1 is LNHDA and CDR2 is SQIVND (reference sequence). CDR3 bases: TGTGCCAGTAGTTTCCAATCCAGGACTAGCGGGAGTGGCCCCTACGAGCAGTACTTC. It encodes CASSFQSRTSGSGPYEQYF.

V is TRBV5-7 and J is TRBJ2-2; D is perhaps TRBD1 or TRBD2 (5 bases each). TRBV5-7 has ORF status, its function being uncertain. This CDR3 is 17 amino acids long. V was shortened by 3 bases and J by 5 bases, with 20 bases between the two germline ends. The CDR3: CASSSPPRTWGTGELFF. CDR3 DNA: TGTGCCAGCAGCTCCCCCCCCCGGACCTGGGGGACCGGGGAGCTGTTTTTT.

The rearrangement links TRBV30 to TRBJ1-2; D may be TRBD1 (6 bases). V was pared by 4 bases and J by 2 bases, with 11 bases between. Per germline, CDR1 GTSNPN and CDR2 SVGIG (reference sequence). The CDR3 runs 13 residues. This chain's CDR3 is CAWKTTGNYGYTF. The CDR3 DNA reads TGTGCCTGGAAAACCACAGGGAACTATGGCTACACCTTC. The whole variable domain, filled in from reference TRBV30 and TRBJ1-2, reads SQTIHQWPATLVQPVGSPLSLECTVEGTSNPNLYWYRQAAGRGLQLLFYSVGIGQISSEVPQNLSASRPQDRQFILSSKKLLLSDSGFYLCAWKTTGNYGYTFGSGTRLTVV.

As DNA, the CDR3 is TGTGCCAGCAGCTTAGCTCTATGGACTAGCGGGAGCTACGAGCAGTACTTC. Protein: CASSLALWTSGSYEQYF. The J gene is TRBJ2-7, the V gene TRBV11-3; the match to TRBD2 covers 13 bases. The CDR3 has 17 amino acids. V was pared by 1 base and J by 3 bases, with 6 bases of the junction left unmatched. CDR1 and CDR2 from the germline V gene are SGHNT and YENEEA.

The rearrangement uses TRBV5-5 and TRBJ2-7, with 9 positions matching TRBD1. The CDR3 totals 14 residues. Losses at the gene ends were 2 bases for V and 4 bases for J; bases not matched to a gene: 4. The germline gives CDR1 SGHKS, CDR2 YYEKEE (reference sequence). CDR3 coding DNA: TGTGCCAGCAGCTTAGGACAGGGGAGGTACGAGCAGTACTTC. It specifies CASSLGQGRYEQYF.

This chain links TRBV5-1 with TRBJ2-5; maybe TRBD1 (6 bases). Germline assignment: CDR1 SGHRS and CDR2 YFSETQ. CDR3 size: 17 residues. V lost 0 bases and J 5 bases, leaving 20 bases between the germline ends. The CDR3 DNA follows: TGCGCCAGCAGCTTGGGCCTACCTTACAGGGATCTGGAGACCCAGTACTTC. Protein product: CASSLGLPYRDLETQYF.

This clone appeared once. This chain links TRBV5-1 with TRBJ2-4; 7 bases line up with TRBD1. There are 12 residues in the CDR3. J lost 15 bases, V lost 0 bases, and 6 bases had no gene match. Germline loops: CDR1 SGHRS, CDR2 YFSETQ. This chain's CDR3 is CASSLVGTDPYF. CDR3 nucleotides: TGCGCCAGCAGCTTGGTTGGGACAGATCCGTACTTC.

The chain carries TRBV7-2 and TRBJ2-7, with D possibly being TRBD2 (5 bases). Trimming removed 5 bases at V and 2 bases at J, with 13 bases between. CDR1 and CDR2 (germline): SGHTA, FQGNSA. The CDR3 extends over 14 amino acids. In nucleotides, the CDR3 is TGTGCCAGCAGCCTTGGAGGTTCCACCTACGAGCAGTACTTC. Protein sequence: CASSLGGSTYEQYF.

The V gene is TRBV11-2, the J gene TRBJ1-3, with D possibly TRBD1 on 6 matching bases. V was clipped by 5 bases and J by 1 base, with 21 bases between them. Per germline, CDR1 SGHAT and CDR2 FQNNGV. The CDR3 contains 18 residues. This chain's CDR3 is CASSLRGHRDLSGNTIYF. The DNA of the CDR3 is TGTGCCAGCAGCCTCCGGGGACACAGGGACCTGTCTGGAAACACCATATATTTT.

For this clone: Other DNA sequences from this sample encode an identical CDR3 as well. The rearrangement joins TRBV18 to TRBJ2-5; the D is unclear. The CDR3 totals 11 residues. Germline CDR1 is KGHSH and CDR2 is LQKENI. Trimming left V 3 bases short and J 3 bases short, with 2 bases between. In nucleotides, the CDR3 is TGTGCCAGCTCACCGAAAGAGACCCAGTACTTC. Translating gives CASSPKETQYF.

This clone has only one observation. The chain joins TRBV5-1 to TRBJ2-3; 16 positions agree with TRBD2. The V gene's germline CDR1 is SGHRS and CDR2 YFSETQ. The CDR3 runs to 18 residues. The V and J ends lost 4 bases and 1 base, in that order; junction bases with no gene match: 6. CDR3 in DNA: TGCGCCAGCAGCCAGGGACTAGCGGGAGGGTACGGCACAGATACGCAGTATTTT. This encodes CASSQGLAGGYGTDTQYF.

The CDR3 DNA is TGTGCTAGTGGTCCGGGACTAGCGGGAGGTGAGACCCAGTACTTC. It yields the protein CASGPGLAGGETQYF. J is TRBJ2-5 and V is TRBV12-5, with 15 nucleotides matching TRBD2. V gave up 5 bases and J gave up 5 bases; unmatched junction bases: 3. The length of the CDR3 is 15 residues. Germline values: CDR1 LGHNT, CDR2 FRNRAP.